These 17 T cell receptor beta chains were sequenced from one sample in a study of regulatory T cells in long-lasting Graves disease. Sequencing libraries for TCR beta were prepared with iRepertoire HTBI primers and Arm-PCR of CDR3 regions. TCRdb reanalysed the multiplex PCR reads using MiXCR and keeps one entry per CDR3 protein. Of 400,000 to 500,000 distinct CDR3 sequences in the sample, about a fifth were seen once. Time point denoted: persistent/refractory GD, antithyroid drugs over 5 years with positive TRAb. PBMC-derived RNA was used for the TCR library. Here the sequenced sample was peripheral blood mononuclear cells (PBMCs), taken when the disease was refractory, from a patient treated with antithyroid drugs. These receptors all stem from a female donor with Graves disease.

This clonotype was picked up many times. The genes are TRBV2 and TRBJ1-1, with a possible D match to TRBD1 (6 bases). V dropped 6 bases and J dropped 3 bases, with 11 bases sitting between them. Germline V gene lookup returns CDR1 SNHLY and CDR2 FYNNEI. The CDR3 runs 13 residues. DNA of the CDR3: TGTGCCAGCAGAACCACAGGGTACACTGAAGCTTTCTTT. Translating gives CASRTTGYTEAFF. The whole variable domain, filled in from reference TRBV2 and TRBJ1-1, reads EPEVTQTPSHQVTQMGQEVILRCVPISNHLYFYWYRQILGQKVEFLVSFYNNEISEKSEIFDDQFSVERPDGSNFTLKIRSTKLEDSAMYFCASRTTGYTEAFFGQGTRLTVV.

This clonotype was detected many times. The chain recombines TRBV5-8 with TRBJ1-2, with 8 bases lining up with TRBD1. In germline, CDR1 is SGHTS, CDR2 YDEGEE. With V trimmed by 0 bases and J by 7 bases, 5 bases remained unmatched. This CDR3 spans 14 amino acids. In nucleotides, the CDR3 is TGTGCCAGCAGCTTGGGGACAGGGTTATTTGGCTACACCTTC. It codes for CASSLGTGLFGYTF. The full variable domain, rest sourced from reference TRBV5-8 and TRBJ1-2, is EAGVTQSPTHLIKTRGQQATLRCSPISGHTSVYWYQQALGLGLQFLLWYDEGEERNRGNFPPRFSGRQFPNYSSELNVNALELEDSALYLCASSLGTGLFGYTFGSGTRLTVV.

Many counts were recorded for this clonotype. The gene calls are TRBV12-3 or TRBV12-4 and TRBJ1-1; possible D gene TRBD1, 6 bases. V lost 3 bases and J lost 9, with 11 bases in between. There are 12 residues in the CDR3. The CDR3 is CASSFGGNKAFF. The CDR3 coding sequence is TGTGCCAGCAGTTTCGGGGGCAACAAAGCTTTCTTT.

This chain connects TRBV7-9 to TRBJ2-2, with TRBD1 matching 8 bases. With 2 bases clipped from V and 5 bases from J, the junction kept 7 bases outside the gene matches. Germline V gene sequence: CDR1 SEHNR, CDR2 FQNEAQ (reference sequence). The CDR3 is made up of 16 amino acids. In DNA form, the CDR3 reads TGTGCCAGCAGCTTACGGACAGGGAGCAAGACCGGGGAGCTGTTTTTT. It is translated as CASSLRTGSKTGELFF. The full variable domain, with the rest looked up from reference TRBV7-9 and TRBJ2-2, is DTGVSQNPRHKITKRGQNVTFRCDPISEHNRLYWYRQTLGQGPEFLTYFQNEAQLEKSRLLSDRFSAERPKGSFSTLEIQRTEQGDSAMYLCASSLRTGSKTGELFFGEGSRLTVL.

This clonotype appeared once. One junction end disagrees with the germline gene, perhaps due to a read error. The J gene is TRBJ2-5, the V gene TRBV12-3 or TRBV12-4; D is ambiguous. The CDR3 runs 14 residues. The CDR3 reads CASSSPPRQVTQYF. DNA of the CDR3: TGTGCCAGCAGTTCTCCCCCGAGACAAGTGACCCAGTACTTC.

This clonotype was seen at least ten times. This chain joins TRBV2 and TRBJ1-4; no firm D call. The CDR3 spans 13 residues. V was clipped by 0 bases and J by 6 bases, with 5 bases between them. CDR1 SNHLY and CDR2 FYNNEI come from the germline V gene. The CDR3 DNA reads TGTGCCAGCAGTGAAGCGGCAGATGAAAAACTGTTTTTT. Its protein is CASSEAADEKLFF.

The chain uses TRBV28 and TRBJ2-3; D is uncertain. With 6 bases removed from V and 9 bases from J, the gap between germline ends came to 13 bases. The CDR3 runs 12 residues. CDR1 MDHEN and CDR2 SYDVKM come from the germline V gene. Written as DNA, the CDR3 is TGTGCCAGCAGCAATCGGTGGTTAACGCAGTATTTT. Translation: CASSNRWLTQYF.

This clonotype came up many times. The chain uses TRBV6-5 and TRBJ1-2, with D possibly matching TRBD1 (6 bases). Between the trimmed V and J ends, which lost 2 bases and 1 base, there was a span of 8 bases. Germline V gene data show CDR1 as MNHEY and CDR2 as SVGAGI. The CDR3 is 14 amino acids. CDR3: CASSYTRGNYGYTF. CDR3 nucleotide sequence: TGTGCCAGCAGTTACACCAGGGGTAACTATGGCTACACCTTC.

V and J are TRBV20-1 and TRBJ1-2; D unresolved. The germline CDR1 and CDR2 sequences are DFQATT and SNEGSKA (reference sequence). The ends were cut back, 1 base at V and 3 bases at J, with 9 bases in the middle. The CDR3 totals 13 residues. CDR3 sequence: CSARVTAHYGYTF. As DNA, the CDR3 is TGCAGTGCTAGAGTTACAGCGCACTATGGCTACACCTTC.

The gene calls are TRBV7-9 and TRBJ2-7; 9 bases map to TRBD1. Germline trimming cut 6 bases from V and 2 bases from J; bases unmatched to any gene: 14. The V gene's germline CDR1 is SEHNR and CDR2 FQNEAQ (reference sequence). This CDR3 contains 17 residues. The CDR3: CASRWDRVGANPYEQYF. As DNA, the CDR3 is TGTGCCAGCAGGTGGGACAGGGTAGGGGCTAACCCCTACGAGCAGTACTTC.

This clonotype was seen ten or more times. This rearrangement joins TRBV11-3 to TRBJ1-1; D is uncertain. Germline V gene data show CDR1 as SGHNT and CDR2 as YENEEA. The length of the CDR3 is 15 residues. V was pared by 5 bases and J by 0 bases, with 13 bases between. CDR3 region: CASSEPRVMNTEAFF. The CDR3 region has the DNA TGTGCCAGCAGCGAACCCAGAGTGATGAACACTGAAGCTTTCTTT.

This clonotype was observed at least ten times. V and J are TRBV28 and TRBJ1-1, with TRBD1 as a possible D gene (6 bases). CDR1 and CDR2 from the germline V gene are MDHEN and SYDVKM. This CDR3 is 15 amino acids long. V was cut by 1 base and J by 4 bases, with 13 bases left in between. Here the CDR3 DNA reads TGTGCCAGCAGTTTATCAGGAGGGGGAGGCACTGAAGCTTTCTTT. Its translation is CASSLSGGGGTEAFF.

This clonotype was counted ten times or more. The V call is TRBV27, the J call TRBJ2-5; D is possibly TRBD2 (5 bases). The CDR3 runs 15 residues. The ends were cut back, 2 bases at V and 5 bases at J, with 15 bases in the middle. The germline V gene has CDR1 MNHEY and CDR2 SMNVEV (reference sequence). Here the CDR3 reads CASSLQSGVGETQYF. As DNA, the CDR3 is TGTGCCAGCAGTTTACAATCCGGGGTTGGGGAGACCCAGTACTTC.

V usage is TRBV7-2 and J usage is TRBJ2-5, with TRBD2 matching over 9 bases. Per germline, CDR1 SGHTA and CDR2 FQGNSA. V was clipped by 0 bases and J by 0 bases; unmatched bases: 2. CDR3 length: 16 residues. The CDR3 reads CASSLAPSGNQETQYF. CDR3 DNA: TGTGCCAGCAGCTTAGCTCCTAGCGGGAACCAAGAGACCCAGTACTTC.

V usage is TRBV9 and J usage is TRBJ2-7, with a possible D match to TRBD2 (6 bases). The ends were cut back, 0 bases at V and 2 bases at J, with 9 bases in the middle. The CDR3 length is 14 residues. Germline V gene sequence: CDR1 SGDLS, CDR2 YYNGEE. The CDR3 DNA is TGTGCCAGCAGCGTAGATAGCGGACCCTACGAGCAGTACTTC. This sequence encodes CASSVDSGPYEQYF.

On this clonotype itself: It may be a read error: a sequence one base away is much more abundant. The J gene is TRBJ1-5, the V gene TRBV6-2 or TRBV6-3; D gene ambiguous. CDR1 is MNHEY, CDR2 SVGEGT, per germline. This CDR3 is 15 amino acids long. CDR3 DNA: TGTGCCAGCAGCGACGCACGGGATAGCAATCAGCCCGAGCATTTT. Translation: CASSDARDSNQPEHF.

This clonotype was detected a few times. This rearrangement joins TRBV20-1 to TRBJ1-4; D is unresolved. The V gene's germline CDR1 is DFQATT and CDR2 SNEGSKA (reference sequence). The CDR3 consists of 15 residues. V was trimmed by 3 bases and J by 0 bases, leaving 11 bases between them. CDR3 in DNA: TGCAGTGCTAGTTATCTGGGAACAACTAATGAAAAACTGTTTTTT. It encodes CSASYLGTTNEKLFF.